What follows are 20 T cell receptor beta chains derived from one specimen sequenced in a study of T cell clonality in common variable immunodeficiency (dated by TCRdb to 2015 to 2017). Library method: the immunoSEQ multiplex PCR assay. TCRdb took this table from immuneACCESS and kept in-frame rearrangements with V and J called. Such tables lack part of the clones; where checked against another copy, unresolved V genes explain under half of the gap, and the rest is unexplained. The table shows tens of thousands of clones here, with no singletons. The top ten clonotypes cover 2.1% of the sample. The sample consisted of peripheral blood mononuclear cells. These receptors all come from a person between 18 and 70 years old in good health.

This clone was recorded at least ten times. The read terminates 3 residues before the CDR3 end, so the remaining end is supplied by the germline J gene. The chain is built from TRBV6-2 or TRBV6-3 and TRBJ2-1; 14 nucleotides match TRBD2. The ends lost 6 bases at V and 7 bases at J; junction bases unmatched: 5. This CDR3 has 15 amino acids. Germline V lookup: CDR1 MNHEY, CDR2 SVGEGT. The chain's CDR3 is CASSRTSGGMNEQFF. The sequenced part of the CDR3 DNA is TGTGCCAGCAGCCGGACTAGCGGGGGGATGAATGAG.

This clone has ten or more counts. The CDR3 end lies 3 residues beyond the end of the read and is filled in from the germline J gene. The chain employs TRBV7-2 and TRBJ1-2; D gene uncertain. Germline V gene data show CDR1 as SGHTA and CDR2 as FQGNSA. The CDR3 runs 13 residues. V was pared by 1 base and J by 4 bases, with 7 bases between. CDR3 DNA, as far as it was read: TGTGCCAGCAGCTTAGATCAAATCTATGGC. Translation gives CASSLDQIYG. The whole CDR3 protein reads CASSLDQIYGYTF.

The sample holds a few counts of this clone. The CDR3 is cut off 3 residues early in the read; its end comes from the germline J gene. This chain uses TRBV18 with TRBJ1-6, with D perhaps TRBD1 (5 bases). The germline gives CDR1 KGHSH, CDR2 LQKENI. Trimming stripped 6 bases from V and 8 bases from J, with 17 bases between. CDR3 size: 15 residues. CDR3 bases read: TGTGCCAGCTCCAACACCAGGGCAAGGGATTCACCC. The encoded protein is CASSNTRARDSP. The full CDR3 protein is CASSNTRARDSPLHF.

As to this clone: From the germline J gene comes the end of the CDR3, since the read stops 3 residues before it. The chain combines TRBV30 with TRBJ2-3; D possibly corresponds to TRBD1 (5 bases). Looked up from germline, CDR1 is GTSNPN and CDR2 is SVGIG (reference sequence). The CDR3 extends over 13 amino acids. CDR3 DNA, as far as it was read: TGTGCCTGGAGTGTAAGGGGCGGTCAGCCG. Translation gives CAWSVRGGQP. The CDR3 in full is CAWSVRGGQPQYF. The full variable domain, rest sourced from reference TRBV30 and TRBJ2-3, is SQTIHQWPATLVQPVGSPLSLECTVEGTSNPNLYWYRQAAGRGLQLLFYSVGIGQISSEVPQNLSASRPQDRQFILSSKKLLLSDSGFYLCAWSVRGGQPQYFGPGTRLTVL.

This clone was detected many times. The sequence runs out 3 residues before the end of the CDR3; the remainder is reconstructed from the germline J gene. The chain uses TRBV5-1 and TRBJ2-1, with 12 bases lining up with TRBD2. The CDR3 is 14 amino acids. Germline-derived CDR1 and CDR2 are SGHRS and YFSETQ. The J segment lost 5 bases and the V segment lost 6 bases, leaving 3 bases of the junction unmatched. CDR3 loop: CASTLAGGDNEQFF. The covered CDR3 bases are TGCGCCAGCACCCTAGCGGGGGGGGACAATGAG.

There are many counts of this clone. Incomplete CDR3 DNA: TGCAGTGCTCAGGGGTCTAGCGGGGACTCAGAGACC. It encodes CSAQGSSGDSET. The complete CDR3 protein is CSAQGSSGDSETQYF. The chain carries TRBV20-1 and TRBJ2-5; TRBD2 agrees at 9 bases. The CDR3 end falls 3 residues outside the read, so it is completed with the germline J gene. CDR1 DFQATT and CDR2 SNEGSKA come from the germline V gene (reference sequence). The CDR3 is 15 residues long. V lost 5 bases to trimming and J lost 4 bases; unmatched junction nucleotides: 11.

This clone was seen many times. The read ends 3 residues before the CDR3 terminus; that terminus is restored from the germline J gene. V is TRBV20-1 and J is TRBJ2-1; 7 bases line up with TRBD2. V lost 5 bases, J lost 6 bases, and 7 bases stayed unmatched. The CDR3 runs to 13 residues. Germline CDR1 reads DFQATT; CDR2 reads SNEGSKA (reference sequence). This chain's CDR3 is CSAPTSLFNEQFF. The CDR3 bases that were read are TGCAGTGCTCCGACTAGCCTGTTCAATGAG.

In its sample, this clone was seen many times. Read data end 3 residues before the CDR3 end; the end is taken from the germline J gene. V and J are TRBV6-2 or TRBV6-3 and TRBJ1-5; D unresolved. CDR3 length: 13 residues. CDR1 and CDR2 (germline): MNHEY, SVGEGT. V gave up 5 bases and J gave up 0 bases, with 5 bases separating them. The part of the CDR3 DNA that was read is TGTGCCAGCAGTCCTTATAGCAATCAGCCC. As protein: CASSPYSNQP. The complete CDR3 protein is CASSPYSNQPQHF.

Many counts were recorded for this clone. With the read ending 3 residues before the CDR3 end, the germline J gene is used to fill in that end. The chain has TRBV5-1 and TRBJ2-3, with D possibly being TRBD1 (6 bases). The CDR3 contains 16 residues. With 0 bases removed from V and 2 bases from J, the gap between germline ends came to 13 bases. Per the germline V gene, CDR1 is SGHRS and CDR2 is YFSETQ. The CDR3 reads CASSLAEDRITDTQYF. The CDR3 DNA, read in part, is TGCGCCAGCAGCTTGGCCGAGGACAGAATCACAGATACG.

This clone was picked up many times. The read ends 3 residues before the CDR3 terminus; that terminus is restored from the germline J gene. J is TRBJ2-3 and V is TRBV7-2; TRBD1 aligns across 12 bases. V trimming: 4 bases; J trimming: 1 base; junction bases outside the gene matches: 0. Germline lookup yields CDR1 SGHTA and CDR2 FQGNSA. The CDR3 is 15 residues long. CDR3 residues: CASSWDRGRTDTQYF. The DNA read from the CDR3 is TGTGCCAGCAGCTGGGACAGGGGGCGCACAGATACG.

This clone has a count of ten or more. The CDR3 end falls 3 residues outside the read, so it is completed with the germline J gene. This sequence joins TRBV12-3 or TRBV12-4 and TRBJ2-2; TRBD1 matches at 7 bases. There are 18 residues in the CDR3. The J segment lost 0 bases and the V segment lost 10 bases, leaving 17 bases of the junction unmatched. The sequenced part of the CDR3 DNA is TGTGCCACCCATTATTATTCCTGGACAGGATCGAACACCGGGGAG. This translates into CATHYYSWTGSNTGE. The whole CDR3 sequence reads CATHYYSWTGSNTGELFF.

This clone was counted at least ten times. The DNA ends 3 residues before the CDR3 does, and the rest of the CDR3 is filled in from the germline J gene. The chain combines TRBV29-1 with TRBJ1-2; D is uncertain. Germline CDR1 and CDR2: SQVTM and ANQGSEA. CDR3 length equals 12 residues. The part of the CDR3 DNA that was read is TGCAGCGTTAGGCTTTCGTACAATGAC. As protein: CSVRLSYND. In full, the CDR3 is CSVRLSYNDYTF.

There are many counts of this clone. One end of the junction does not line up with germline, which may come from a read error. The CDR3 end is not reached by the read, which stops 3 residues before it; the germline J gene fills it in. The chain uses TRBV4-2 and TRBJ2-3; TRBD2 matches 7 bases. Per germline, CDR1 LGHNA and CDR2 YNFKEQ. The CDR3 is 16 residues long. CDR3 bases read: TGCGCCAGCAGCCAAGACTGGGGGGGTTTAACGGAGACG. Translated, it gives CASSQDWGGLTET. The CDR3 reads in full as CASSQDWGGLTETQYF.

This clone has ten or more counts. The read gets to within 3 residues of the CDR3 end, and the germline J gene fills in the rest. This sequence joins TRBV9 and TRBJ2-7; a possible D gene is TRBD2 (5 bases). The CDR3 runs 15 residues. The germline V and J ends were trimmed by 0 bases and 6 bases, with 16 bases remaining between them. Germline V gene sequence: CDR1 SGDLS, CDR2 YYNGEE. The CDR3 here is CASSVVSVGAAEQYF. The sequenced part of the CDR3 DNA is TGTGCCAGCAGCGTAGTATCGGTAGGAGCGGCCGAG.

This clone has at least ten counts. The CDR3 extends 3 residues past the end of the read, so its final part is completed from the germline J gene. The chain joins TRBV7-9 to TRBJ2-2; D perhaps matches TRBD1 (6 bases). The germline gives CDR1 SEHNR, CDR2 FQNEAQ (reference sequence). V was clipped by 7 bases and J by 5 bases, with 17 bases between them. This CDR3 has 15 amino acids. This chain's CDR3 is CASTPRGRGTGELFF. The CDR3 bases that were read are TGTGCCAGCACCCCCAGGGGCAGAGGAACCGGGGAG.

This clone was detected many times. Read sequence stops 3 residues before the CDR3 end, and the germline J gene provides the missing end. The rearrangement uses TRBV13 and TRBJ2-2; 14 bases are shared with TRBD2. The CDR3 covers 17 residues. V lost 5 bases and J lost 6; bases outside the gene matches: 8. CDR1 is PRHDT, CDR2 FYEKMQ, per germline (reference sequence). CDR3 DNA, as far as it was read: TGTGCCAGCAGCCCGGGACTAGCGGGGGTTACGGCCGGGGAG. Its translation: CASSPGLAGVTAGE. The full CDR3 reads CASSPGLAGVTAGELFF.

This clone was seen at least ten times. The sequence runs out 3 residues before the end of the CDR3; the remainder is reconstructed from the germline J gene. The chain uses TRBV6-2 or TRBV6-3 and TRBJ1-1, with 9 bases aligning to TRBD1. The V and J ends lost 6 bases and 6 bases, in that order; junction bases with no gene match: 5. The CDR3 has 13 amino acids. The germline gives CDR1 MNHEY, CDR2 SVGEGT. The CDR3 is CASREDRGAEAFF. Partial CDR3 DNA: TGTGCCAGCAGAGAAGACAGGGGGGCTGAA.

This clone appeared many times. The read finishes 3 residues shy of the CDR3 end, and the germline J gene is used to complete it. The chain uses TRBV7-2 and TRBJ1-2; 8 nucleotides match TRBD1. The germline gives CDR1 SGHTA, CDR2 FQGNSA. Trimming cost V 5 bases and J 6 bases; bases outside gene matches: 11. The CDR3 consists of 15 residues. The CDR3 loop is CASSRTGQGPNGYTF. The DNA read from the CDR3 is TGTGCCAGCAGCCGAACCGGACAGGGCCCCAATGGC.

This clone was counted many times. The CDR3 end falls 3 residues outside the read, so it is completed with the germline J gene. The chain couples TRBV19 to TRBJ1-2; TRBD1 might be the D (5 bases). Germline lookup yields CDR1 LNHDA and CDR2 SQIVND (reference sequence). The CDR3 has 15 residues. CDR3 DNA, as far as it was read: TGTGCCAGTAGTATAGACCCGGGGGTTCCGGGCGGC. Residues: CASSIDPGVPGG. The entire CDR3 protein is CASSIDPGVPGGYTF.

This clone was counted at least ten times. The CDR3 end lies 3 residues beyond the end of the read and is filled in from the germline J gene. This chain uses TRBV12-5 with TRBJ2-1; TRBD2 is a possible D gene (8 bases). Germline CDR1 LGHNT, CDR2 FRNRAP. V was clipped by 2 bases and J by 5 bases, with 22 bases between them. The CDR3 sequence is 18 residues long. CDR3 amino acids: CASGLNRGGILADNEQFF. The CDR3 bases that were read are TGTGCTAGTGGTTTGAACAGGGGAGGAATACTAGCGGACAATGAG.